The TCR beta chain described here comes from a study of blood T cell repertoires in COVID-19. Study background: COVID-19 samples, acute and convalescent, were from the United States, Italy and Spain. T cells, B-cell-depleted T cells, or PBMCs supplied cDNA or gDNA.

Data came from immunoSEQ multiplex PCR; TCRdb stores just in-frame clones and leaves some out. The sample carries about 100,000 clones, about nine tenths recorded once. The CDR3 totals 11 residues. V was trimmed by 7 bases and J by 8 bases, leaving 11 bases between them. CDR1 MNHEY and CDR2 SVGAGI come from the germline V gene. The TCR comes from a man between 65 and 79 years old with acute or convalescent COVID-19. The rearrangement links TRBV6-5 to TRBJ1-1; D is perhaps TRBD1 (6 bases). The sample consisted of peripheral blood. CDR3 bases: TGTGCCAGCAATAACGACAGGGAAGCTTTCTTT. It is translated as CASNNDREAFF.